A single TCR beta chain is shown here with its context. Its specificity is not known. This sample stems from a study of T cell responses to AZD1222 COVID-19 vaccine. Findings of the study overall: Across the whole spike, CD4 TCRs peaked at regions 160-218 and 743-854. Sampling captured repertoires only after the peak T cell response.

Second-dose timings of about 4 or about 12 weeks were pooled. V was cut by 5 bases and J by 4 bases, with 20 bases left in between. CDR1 is SGHAT, CDR2 FQNNGV, per germline. CDR3 size: 17 residues. The assay was immunoSEQ multiplex PCR, and TCRdb's table has in-frame clones only and misses some. Counted here are under 140,000 clones, roughly 92% occurring once; the ten biggest clones make up 2.5%. The receptor's source is an adult who received the AZD1222 COVID-19 vaccine. The chain links TRBV11-2 to TRBJ2-2; D is unclear. The sample in question was peripheral blood, obtained 28 days after the second AZD1222 dose. The CDR3 coding sequence is TGTGCCAGCAGCCCTAGAAGGTGGGCAGAGTCCACCGGGGAGCTGTTTTTT. Translating it yields CASSPRRWAESTGELFF.